This passage covers 5 T cell receptor beta chains from one sample sequenced in a study of cytomegalovirus exposure and HLA in healthy donors. In the PCR, 60 Vbeta and 13 Jbeta primers were used. Sequenced by immunoSEQ multiplex PCR; TCRdb stores in-frame clones only, minus some. Of 150,000 to 200,000 clones in the sample, around two thirds were seen once. Sample: PBMCs. All receptors derive from a man in his thirties or forties in good health and CMV-seropositive.

The rearrangement uses TRBV9 and TRBJ2-7; D possibly corresponds to TRBD2 (6 bases). With 3 bases removed from V and 3 bases from J, the gap between germline ends came to 13 bases. This CDR3 contains 14 residues. Germline V lookup: CDR1 SGDLS, CDR2 YYNGEE. The chain's CDR3 is CASSDGDSNYEQYF. In DNA, the CDR3 is TGTGCCAGCAGCGACGGGGACTCGAACTACGAGCAGTACTTC.

The V and J genes are TRBV2 and TRBJ2-7; 14 bases align to TRBD2. The CDR3 is made up of 15 amino acids. Germline assignment: CDR1 SNHLY and CDR2 FYNNEI. V lost 5 bases and J lost 5; bases outside the gene matches: 5. The CDR3 coding sequence is TGTGCCAGCAGTCCCGAGGGACTAGCGGGAGACGAGCAGTACTTC. It codes for CASSPEGLAGDEQYF.

The chain recombines TRBV10-3 with TRBJ1-3; D is unresolved. Germline V gives CDR1 ENHRY, CDR2 SYGVKD. Trimming cost V 2 bases and J 4 bases, with 3 bases left between them. The CDR3 is 12 amino acids. CDR3 amino acids: CAISEQGNTIYF. CDR3 bases: TGTGCCATCAGTGAGCAGGGAAACACCATATATTTT.

The chain carries TRBV5-1 and TRBJ2-3; TRBD2 is a possible D gene (6 bases). The CDR3 length is 15 residues. Germline V gene data show CDR1 as SGHRS and CDR2 as YFSETQ. V lost 4 bases to trimming and J lost 0 bases, with 12 bases between them. The CDR3 nucleotides are TGCGCCAGCAGCACTACCGGGACTAGCACAGATACGCAGTATTTT. The encoded protein is CASSTTGTSTDTQYF.

The CDR3 nucleotides are TGTGCCAGCAGTGAGCCTCCCGGGGGAAGCTCCTACGAGCAGTACTTC. The encoded protein is CASSEPPGGSSYEQYF. The gene calls are TRBV6-1 and TRBJ2-7, with D tentatively TRBD2 (6 bases). The CDR3 runs 16 residues. The ends were cut back, 3 bases at V and 0 bases at J, with 15 bases in the middle. Germline CDR1 is MNHNS and CDR2 is SASEGT.